The rows below give T cell receptor beta chains drawn from one sample of a study of identical twins. Using its own MiXCR run on the 5' RACE reads, TCRdb lists one record per CDR3 protein. Of 350,000 or so distinct CDR3 sequences in the sample, approximately 13% were seen once. These same records also appear under a second study, on yellow fever vaccine responses in identical twins.

Input material: CD8+ T cells sorted from blood. The receptor source for this set is a woman younger than 30 in good health. Each CDR3 is given with its conserved first and last residue. Each record gives: J gene, clone size, D gene, V gene, CDR3 protein, CDR3 DNA. D genes are given only for firm matches. Size tells how often a clone was seen (once, few, many) or the class of an expanded clone, and some rows leave it out.

TRBJ2-3	many	TRBD2	TRBV5-6	CASSLARLARDTQYF	TGTGCCAGCAGCTTGGCCAGACTAGCGAGGGATACGCAGTATTTT
TRBJ1-4	-	TRBD1	TRBV6-1	CASSDGTGVEKLFF	TGTGCCAGCAGTGACGGGACAGGGGTGGAGAAACTGTTTTTT
TRBJ2-2	-	-	TRBV18	CASSPLDDSTGELFF	TGTGCCAGCTCACCTCTGGACGACAGCACCGGGGAGCTGTTTTTT
TRBJ2-2	many	-	TRBV29-1	CSVEDDQGGTGELFF	TGCAGCGTTGAAGATGACCAGGGGGGCACCGGGGAGCTGTTTTTT
TRBJ1-1	-	-	TRBV7-9	CASSLVAEGDTEAFF	TGTGCCAGCAGCTTAGTCGCGGAGGGCGACACTGAAGCTTTCTTT
TRBJ2-1	few	TRBD1	TRBV10-3	CAISESGQASSYNEQFF	TGTGCCATCAGTGAGTCTGGACAGGCGAGCTCCTACAATGAGCAGTTCTTC
TRBJ1-4	-	-	TRBV10-1	CASSLVTANEKLFF	TGCGCCAGCAGTCTAGTGACTGCTAATGAAAAACTGTTTTTT
TRBJ2-1	few	-	TRBV20-1	CSARVVGNEQFF	TGCAGTGCTAGAGTAGTTGGGAATGAGCAGTTCTTC
TRBJ2-3	-	-	TRBV6-1	CASSEEEGSGDTQYF	TGTGCCAGCAGTGAAGAAGAAGGCTCGGGAGATACGCAGTATTTT
TRBJ2-3	few	TRBD2	TRBV27	CASSLVASGAVDTQYF	TGTGCCAGCAGTTTGGTGGCTAGCGGGGCTGTAGATACGCAGTATTTT
TRBJ2-3	many	-	TRBV4-1	CASSQGGFADTQYF	TGCGCCAGCAGCCAAGGCGGGTTCGCAGATACGCAGTATTTT
TRBJ2-1	many	TRBD1	TRBV20-1	CSASSDRVEVGEQFF	TGCAGTGCATCCTCCGACAGGGTCGAGGTCGGTGAGCAGTTCTTC
TRBJ2-5	many	-	TRBV20-1	CSARKETQYF	TGCAGTGCTAGAAAAGAGACCCAGTACTTC
TRBJ2-7	-	-	TRBV27	CASSLHTDSPHAYEQYF	TGTGCCAGCAGTTTACACACAGACAGTCCGCACGCCTACGAGCAGTACTTC
TRBJ2-1	many	-	TRBV27	CASSRDGTYNEQFF	TGTGCCAGCAGTAGGGACGGCACCTACAATGAGCAGTTCTTC
TRBJ2-2	-	-	TRBV20-1	CSPRGNTGELFF	TGCAGTCCTCGGGGAAACACCGGGGAGCTGTTTTTT
TRBJ2-4	few	TRBD2	TRBV12-3/TRBV12-4	CASSLASGRALHRKNIQYF	TGTGCCAGCAGTTTAGCTAGCGGGAGGGCCCTACACCGAAAAAACATTCAGTACTTC
TRBJ1-3	many	TRBD1	TRBV4-2	CASSQDFTGAGNTIYF	TGTGCCAGCAGCCAAGATTTCACAGGGGCTGGAAACACCATATATTTT
TRBJ2-1	many	-	TRBV12-3/TRBV12-4	CASSRNNEQFF	TGTGCCAGCAGCCGAAACAATGAGCAGTTCTTC
TRBJ2-1	many	TRBD1	TRBV7-8	CASRWGAGGSGEQFF	TGTGCCAGCAGATGGGGGGCAGGGGGCTCGGGTGAGCAGTTCTTC
TRBJ1-1	few	-	TRBV27	CASSSRVYTEAFF	TGTGCCAGCTCTAGCAGGGTGTACACTGAAGCTTTCTTT
TRBJ2-2	-	TRBD1	TRBV28	CASSSEAQGPPNTGELFF	TGTGCCAGCAGTTCCGAGGCACAGGGGCCGCCTAACACCGGGGAGCTGTTTTTT
TRBJ1-1	many	-	TRBV7-3	CASSPAGATEAFF	TGTGCCAGCAGCCCGGCAGGGGCCACTGAAGCTTTCTTT
TRBJ2-7	-	TRBD1	TRBV29-1	CSVMTGDQYEQYF	TGCAGCGTTATGACAGGGGACCAGTACGAGCAGTACTTC
TRBJ2-5	few	TRBD2	TRBV3-1	CASSHHGGLAGETQYF	TGTGCCAGCAGCCACCACGGCGGGCTAGCGGGAGAGACCCAGTACTTC
TRBJ2-6	-	-	TRBV14	CASSQLTGSSSGANVLTF	TGTGCCAGCAGCCAACTGACAGGTTCCAGCTCTGGGGCCAACGTCCTGACTTTC
TRBJ2-3	-	-	TRBV20-1	CSAPSFLSENGGDTQYF	TGCAGTGCTCCGTCCTTCCTTAGCGAGAACGGGGGAGATACGCAGTATTTT
TRBJ2-7	few	-	TRBV3-1	CASSQDSGGNEQYF	TGTGCCAGCAGCCAAGATTCGGGCGGGAACGAGCAGTACTTC
TRBJ2-2	-	-	TRBV28	CASSFGRDTFHGELFF	TGTGCCAGCAGTTTCGGGCGGGATACCTTCCACGGGGAGCTGTTTTTT
TRBJ2-7	-	-	TRBV5-5	CASSSGLFYEQYF	TGTGCCAGCAGCTCCGGGCTTTTCTACGAGCAGTACTTC
TRBJ2-3	few	-	TRBV7-9	CASSLGGAAQYF	TGTGCCAGCAGCTTAGGGGGGGCTGCGCAGTATTTT
TRBJ2-3	-	TRBD1	TRBV9	CASSETGGDTDTQYF	TGTGCCAGCAGTGAGACAGGGGGGGACACAGATACGCAGTATTTT
TRBJ2-1	-	TRBD1	TRBV7-9	CASSPRDSPYNEQFF	TGTGCCAGCAGCCCCCGGGACAGCCCCTACAATGAGCAGTTCTTC
TRBJ2-7	-	TRBD2	TRBV24-1	CATSPGLADYEQYF	TGTGCCACCAGTCCGGGACTAGCGGACTACGAGCAGTACTTC
TRBJ2-7	few	-	TRBV7-9	CASSLGTTLYEQYF	TGTGCCAGCAGCTTAGGGACCACCCTCTACGAGCAGTACTTC
TRBJ2-3	few	-	TRBV2	CASSEVVGITDTQYF	TGTGCCAGCAGTGAAGTTGTAGGGATCACAGATACGCAGTATTTT
TRBJ2-1	-	-	TRBV12-5	CASGLVGTIDNEQFF	TGTGCTAGTGGTTTGGTAGGCACGATAGACAATGAGCAGTTCTTC
TRBJ2-2	few	-	TRBV20-1	CSARGLGGTSTGELFF	TGCAGTGCTAGAGGTCTTGGCGGGACGAGCACCGGGGAGCTGTTTTTT
TRBJ2-1	-	TRBD2	TRBV27	CASSSGTSGGNEQFF	TGTGCCAGCAGTTCGGGGACTAGCGGGGGGAATGAGCAGTTCTTC
TRBJ2-7	many	-	TRBV20-1	CSATGSAYEQYF	TGCAGTGCCACCGGGTCCGCCTACGAGCAGTACTTC
TRBJ2-1	-	-	TRBV2	CASHGPNEQFF	TGTGCCAGCCATGGTCCCAATGAGCAGTTCTTC
TRBJ2-7	few	TRBD2	TRBV7-2	CASSSSGNSGLYEQYF	TGTGCCAGCAGCTCAAGTGGAAATAGCGGGTTATACGAGCAGTACTTC
TRBJ2-1	few	-	TRBV2	CARDRDSGYNEQFF	TGTGCCAGAGACCGGGACTCGGGGTACAATGAGCAGTTCTTC
TRBJ2-1	-	-	TRBV21-1	CASSKRAGTGTYNEQFF	TGTGCCAGCAGCAAAAGGGCCGGGACAGGGACCTACAATGAGCAGTTCTTC
TRBJ2-2	few	TRBD1	TRBV11-2	CASAYALTGENTGELFF	TGTGCCAGCGCTTATGCCCTGACAGGGGAGAACACCGGGGAGCTGTTTTTT
TRBJ2-4	-	-	TRBV11-2	CASTPSLGLAKNIQYF	TGTGCCAGCACCCCCTCCCTGGGGCTAGCCAAAAACATTCAGTACTTC
TRBJ1-5	few	TRBD1	TRBV2	CASSDRDRASNQPQHF	TGTGCCAGCAGTGATCGGGACAGGGCAAGCAATCAGCCCCAGCATTTT